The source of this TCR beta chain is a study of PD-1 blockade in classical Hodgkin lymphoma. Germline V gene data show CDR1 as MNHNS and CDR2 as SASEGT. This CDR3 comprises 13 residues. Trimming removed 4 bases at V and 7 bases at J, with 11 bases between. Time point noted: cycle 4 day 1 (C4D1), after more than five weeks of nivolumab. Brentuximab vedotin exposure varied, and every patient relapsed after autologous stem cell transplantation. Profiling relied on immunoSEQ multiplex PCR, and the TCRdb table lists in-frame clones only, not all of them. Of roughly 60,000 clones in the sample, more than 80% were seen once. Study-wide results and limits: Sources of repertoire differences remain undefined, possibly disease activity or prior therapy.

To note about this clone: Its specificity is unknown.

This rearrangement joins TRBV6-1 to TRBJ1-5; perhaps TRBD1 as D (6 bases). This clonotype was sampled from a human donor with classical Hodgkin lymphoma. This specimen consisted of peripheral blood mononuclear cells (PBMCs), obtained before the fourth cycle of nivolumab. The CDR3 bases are TGTGCCAGCAGTGGGGAGGGGGACCAGCCCCAGCATTTT. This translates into CASSGEGDQPQHF.